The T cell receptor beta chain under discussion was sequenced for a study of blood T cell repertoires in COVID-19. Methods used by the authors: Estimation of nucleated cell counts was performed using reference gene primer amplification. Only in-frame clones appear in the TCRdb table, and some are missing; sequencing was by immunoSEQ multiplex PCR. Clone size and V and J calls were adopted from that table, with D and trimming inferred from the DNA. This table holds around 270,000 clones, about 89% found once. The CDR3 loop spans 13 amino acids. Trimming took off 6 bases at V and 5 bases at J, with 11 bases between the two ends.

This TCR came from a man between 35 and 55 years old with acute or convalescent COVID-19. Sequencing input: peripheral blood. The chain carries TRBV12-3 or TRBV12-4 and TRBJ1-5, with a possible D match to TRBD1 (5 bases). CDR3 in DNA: TGTGCCAGCAGCTTTGCGGGGGATCAGCCCCAGCATTTT. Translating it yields CASSFAGDQPQHF.